Below, one T cell receptor beta chain is given with its context. These data belong to a study of blood T cell repertoires in COVID-19. Overall study context: Material from acute and convalescent COVID-19 was sourced from the United States, Italy and Spain.

Original methodology: It was from reference gene primer amplification that nucleated cell counts were estimated. TCRdb's table, derived via immunoSEQ multiplex PCR, lists solely in-frame clones and lacks some. V and J calls and clone size follow that table, whereas D and trimming were derived from the DNA. The sample carries about 88,000 clones, around 90% recorded once. Germline V gene lookup returns CDR1 KGHDR and CDR2 SFDVKD. The CDR3 is made up of 16 amino acids. V trimming: 6 bases; J trimming: 2 bases; junction bases outside the gene matches: 12. The sequencing sample was made of peripheral blood. The chain carries TRBV24-1 and TRBJ2-7, with TRBD1 matching 7 bases. The sequence was collected from a human donor with active COVID-19. The donor label of this sample is uncertain. DNA of the CDR3: TGTGCCACCAGTACCCTTGGGGCAGGGGGTACCTACGAGCAGTACTTC. This sequence encodes CATSTLGAGGTYEQYF.